This T cell receptor (beta chain) derives from a study of radiotherapy plus CTLA-4 blockade in lung cancer. Study in general: With approximately 33% of patients having disease control, objective responses were seen in roughly 19%.

The germline gives CDR1 MGHRA, CDR2 YSYEKL. V was cut by 0 bases and J by 7 bases, with 13 bases left in between. This CDR3 comprises 15 residues. Study-wide points: Some TCR clones had been derived from tumors. These clones expanded in peripheral blood after radiotherapy plus ipilimumab. It was early blood T cell clone dynamics, with interferon-beta, that reportedly best predicted response.

Assay: immunoSEQ multiplex PCR; the TCRdb copy retains only in-frame clones and omits some. Among about 95,000 clones listed, about four fifths were seen once. Worth noting for this clone: What it binds is unknown.

The sequence was collected from a human donor with non-small cell lung cancer who had stable disease on radiotherapy plus ipilimumab. The material was peripheral blood, obtained from a patient treated with radiotherapy plus ipilimumab. The gene calls are TRBV4-1 and TRBJ1-5, with D perhaps matching TRBD1 (6 bases). CDR3 sequence reads: CASSQDRGDLQPQHF. The CDR3 region has the DNA TGCGCCAGCAGCCAAGACAGGGGCGACCTGCAGCCCCAGCATTTT.